This T cell receptor beta chain was found in a study of T cell repertoires in ileal Crohn's disease. Across the whole study: Every patient was operated on for stricturing (about 60%) or penetrating (39%) complications.

The CDR3 spans 11 residues. Germline V CDR1 and CDR2: MNHEY, SMNVEV (reference sequence). V was clipped by 4 bases and J by 6 bases, with 7 bases between them. The protocol was immunoSEQ multiplex PCR, while the TCRdb copy is restricted to in-frame clones and leaves out a portion. Of 8,500 to 13,000 clones listed, more than 60% are singletons. Time point described: neoterminal ileum biopsy at postoperative endoscopy, about 6 months after surgery. On this clone: This specimen includes other DNA sequences encoding the same CDR3.

This clonotype was sampled from an adult with Crohn's disease. Sequenced sample: ileal tissue. The chain recombines TRBV27 with TRBJ2-7; D not certain. CDR3 sequence: CASSSVSEQYF. The DNA of the CDR3 is TGTGCCAGCAGTTCAGTCTCCGAGCAGTACTTC.